The present TCR beta chain was sequenced within a study of T cell changes during pregnancy in multiple sclerosis. Produced via immunoSEQ multiplex PCR; TCRdb's table is partial and in-frame only. The table has roughly 100,000 clones, around nine tenths seen once. The germline gives CDR1 GTSNPN, CDR2 SVGIG (reference sequence). Trimming removed 5 bases from V and 4 bases from J, with 14 bases in between. CDR3 length equals 13 residues. The specimen was peripheral blood, collected after pregnancy. The chain joins TRBV30 to TRBJ1-1; the D is unclear. The clonotype was recovered from a female donor with multiple sclerosis, enrolled in a pregnancy study. The CDR3 nucleotides read TGTGCCTGGCTAGATCTCACCGGCACTGAAGCTTTCTTT. Translating gives CAWLDLTGTEAFF.